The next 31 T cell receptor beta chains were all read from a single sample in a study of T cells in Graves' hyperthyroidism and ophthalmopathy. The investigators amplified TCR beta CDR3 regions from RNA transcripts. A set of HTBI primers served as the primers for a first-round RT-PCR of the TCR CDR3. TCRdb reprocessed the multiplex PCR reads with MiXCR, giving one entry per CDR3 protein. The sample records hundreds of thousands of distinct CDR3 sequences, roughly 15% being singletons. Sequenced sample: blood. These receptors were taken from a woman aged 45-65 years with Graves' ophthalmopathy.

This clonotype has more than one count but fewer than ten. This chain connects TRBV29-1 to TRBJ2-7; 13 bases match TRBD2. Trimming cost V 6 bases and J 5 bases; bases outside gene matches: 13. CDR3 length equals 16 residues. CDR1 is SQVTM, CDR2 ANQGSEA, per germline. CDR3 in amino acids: CSVKTGTSGTFHEQYF. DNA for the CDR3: TGCAGCGTCAAAACCGGGACTAGCGGGACTTTCCACGAGCAGTACTTC.

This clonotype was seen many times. The CDR3: CASSSGVGEQYF. The CDR3 DNA follows: TGTGCCAGCAGCTCAGGGGTGGGCGAGCAGTACTTC. The chain recombines TRBV6-2 or TRBV6-3 with TRBJ2-7, with D perhaps TRBD1 (6 bases). Per the germline V gene, CDR1 is MNHEY and CDR2 is SVGEGT. This CDR3 spans 12 amino acids. V gave up 6 bases and J gave up 6 bases, with 12 bases separating them.

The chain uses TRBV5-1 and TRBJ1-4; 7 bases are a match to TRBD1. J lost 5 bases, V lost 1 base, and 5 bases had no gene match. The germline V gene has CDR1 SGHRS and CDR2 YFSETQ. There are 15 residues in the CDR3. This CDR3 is CASSLTGTANEKLFF. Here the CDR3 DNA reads TGCGCCAGCAGCTTGACTGGGACAGCAAATGAAAAACTGTTTTTT.

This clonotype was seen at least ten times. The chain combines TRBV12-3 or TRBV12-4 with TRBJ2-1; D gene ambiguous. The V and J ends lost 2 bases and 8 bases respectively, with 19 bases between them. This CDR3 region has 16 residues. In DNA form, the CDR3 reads TGTGCCAGCAGTTTATTTGCGCCCCCTAAGTACTATGAGCAGTTCTTC. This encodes CASSLFAPPKYYEQFF.

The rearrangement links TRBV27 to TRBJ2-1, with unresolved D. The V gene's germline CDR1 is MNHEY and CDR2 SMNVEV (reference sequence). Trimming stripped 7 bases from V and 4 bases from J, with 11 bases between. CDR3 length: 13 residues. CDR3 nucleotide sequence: TGTGCCAGCAATAGCTTTTTATACAATGAGCAGTTCTTC. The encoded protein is CASNSFLYNEQFF.

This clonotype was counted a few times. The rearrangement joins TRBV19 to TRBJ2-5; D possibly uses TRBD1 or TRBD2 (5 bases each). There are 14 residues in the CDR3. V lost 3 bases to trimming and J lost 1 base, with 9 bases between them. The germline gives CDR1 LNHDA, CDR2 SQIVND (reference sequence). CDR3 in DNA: TGTGCCAGTAGTATCCGTGGGGGCCAAGAGACCCAGTACTTC. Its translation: CASSIRGGQETQYF.

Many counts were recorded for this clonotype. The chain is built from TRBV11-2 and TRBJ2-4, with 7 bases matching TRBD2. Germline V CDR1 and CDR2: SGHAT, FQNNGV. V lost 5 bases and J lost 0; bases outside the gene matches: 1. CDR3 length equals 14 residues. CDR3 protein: CASSLAEAKNIQYF. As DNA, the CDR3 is TGTGCCAGCAGCCTAGCGGAAGCCAAAAACATTCAGTACTTC.

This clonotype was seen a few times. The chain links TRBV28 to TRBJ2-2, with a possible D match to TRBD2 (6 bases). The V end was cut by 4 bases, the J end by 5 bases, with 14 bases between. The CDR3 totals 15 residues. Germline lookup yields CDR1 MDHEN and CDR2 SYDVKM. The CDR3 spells CASSSPGERTGELFF. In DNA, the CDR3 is TGTGCCAGCAGTTCTCCGGGGGAACGGACCGGGGAGCTGTTTTTT.

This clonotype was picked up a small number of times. In nucleotides, the CDR3 is TGCGCCAGCAAGGGGGGGGTGAACACTGAAGCTTTCTTT. This translates into CASKGGVNTEAFF. The chain couples TRBV10-2 to TRBJ1-1; D may be TRBD1 (6 bases). Deletions cut 7 bases from V and 0 bases from J, with 9 bases between. There are 13 residues in the CDR3. Germline loops: CDR1 WSHSY, CDR2 SAAADI.

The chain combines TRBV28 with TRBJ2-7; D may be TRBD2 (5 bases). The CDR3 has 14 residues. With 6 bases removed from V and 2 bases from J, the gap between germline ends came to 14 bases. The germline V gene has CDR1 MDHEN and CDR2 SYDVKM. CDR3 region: CASRQRETTYEQYF. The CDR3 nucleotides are TGTGCCAGCAGACAAAGGGAGACGACCTACGAGCAGTACTTC.

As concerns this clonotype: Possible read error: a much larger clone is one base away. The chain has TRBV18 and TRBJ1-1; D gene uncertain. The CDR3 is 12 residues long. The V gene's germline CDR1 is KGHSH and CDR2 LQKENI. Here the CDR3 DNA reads TGTGCCAGCTCACCCGGTTGGGCTGAAACTTTCTTT. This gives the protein CASSPGWAETFF.

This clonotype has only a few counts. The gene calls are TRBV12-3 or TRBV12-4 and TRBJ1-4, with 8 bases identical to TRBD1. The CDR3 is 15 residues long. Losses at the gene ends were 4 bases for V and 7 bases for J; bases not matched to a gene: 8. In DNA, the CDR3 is TGTGCCAGCAGTTCATCAGGGGGCATGGGTGAAAAACTGTTTTTT. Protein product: CASSSSGGMGEKLFF.

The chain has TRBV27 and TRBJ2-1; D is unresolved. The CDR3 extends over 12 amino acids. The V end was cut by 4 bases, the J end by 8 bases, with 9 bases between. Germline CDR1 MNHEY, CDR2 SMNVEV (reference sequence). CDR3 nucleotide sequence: TGTGCCAGCAGTTCCGTTGGATATGAGCAGTTCTTC. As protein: CASSSVGYEQFF.

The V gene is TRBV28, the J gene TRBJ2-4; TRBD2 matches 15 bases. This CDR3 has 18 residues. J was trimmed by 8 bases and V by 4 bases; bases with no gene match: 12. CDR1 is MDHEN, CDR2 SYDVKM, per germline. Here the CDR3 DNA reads TGTGCCAGCAGTTATGGGACTAGCGGGAGGAGGTTGTTCGACATTCAGTACTTC. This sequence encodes CASSYGTSGRRLFDIQYF.

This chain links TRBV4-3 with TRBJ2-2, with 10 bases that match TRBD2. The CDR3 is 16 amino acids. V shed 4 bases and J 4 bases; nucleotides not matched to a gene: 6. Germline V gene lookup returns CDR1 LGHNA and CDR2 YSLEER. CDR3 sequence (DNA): TGCGCCAGCAGCCCCAGACTAGCGGGTGCCACCGGGGAGCTGTTTTTT. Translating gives CASSPRLAGATGELFF.

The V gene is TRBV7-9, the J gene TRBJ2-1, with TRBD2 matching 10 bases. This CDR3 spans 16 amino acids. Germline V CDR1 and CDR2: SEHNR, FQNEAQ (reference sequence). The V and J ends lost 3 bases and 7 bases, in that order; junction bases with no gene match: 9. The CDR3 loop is CASSFTSGTSINEQFF. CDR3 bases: TGTGCCAGCAGCTTTACTAGCGGGACTAGCATTAATGAGCAGTTCTTC.

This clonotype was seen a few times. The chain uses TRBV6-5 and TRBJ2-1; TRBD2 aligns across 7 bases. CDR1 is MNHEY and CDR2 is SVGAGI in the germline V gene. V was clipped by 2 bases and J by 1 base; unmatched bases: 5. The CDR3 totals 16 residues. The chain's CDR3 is CASSYLPGGSYNEQFF. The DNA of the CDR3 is TGTGCCAGCAGTTACCTACCGGGAGGTTCCTACAATGAGCAGTTCTTC.

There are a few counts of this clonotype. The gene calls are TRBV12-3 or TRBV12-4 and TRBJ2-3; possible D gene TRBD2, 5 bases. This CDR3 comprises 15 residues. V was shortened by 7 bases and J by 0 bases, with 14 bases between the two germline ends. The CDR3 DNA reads TGTGCCAGCACCAAGCTGAGGGCTAGCACAGATACGCAGTATTTT. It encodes CASTKLRASTDTQYF.

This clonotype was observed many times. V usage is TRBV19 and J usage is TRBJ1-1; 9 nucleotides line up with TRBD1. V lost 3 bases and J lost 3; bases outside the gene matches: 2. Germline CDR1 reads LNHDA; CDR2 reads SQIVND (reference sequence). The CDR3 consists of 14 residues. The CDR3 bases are TGTGCCAGTAGTATCGACAGGGGGGACACTGAAGCTTTCTTT. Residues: CASSIDRGDTEAFF.

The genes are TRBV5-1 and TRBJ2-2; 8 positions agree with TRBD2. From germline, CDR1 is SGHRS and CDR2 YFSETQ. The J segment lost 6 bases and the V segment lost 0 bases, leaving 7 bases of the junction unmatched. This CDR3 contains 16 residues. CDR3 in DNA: TGCGCCAGCAGCTTGGGGGTAGCGGGATTTTCCGGGGAGCTGTTTTTT. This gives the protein CASSLGVAGFSGELFF.

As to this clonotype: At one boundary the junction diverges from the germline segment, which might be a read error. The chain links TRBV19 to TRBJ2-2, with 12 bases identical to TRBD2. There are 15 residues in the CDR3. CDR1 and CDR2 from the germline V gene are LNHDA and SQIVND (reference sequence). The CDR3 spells CAGRWTSGKTGELFF. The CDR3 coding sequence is TGTGCCGGTAGATGGACTAGCGGGAAGACCGGGGAGCTGTTTTTT.

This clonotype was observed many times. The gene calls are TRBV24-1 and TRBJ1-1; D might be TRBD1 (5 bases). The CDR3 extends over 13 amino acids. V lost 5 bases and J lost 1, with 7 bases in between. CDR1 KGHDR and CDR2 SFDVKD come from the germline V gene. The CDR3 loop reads CATSGTGNTEAFF. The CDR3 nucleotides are TGTGCCACCAGTGGAACAGGGAACACTGAAGCTTTCTTT.

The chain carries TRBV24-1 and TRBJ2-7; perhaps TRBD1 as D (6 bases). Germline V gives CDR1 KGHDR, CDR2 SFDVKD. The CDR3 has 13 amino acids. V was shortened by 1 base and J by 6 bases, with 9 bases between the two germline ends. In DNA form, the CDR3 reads TGTGCCACCAGTGATTTCGTGACAGGCGAGCAGTACTTC. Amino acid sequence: CATSDFVTGEQYF.

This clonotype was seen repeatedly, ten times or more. The CDR3 DNA sequence: TGTGCCATCAAAAGGGGACAGAGCGAAACGAACACTGAAGCTTTCTTT. It encodes CAIKRGQSETNTEAFF. This chain uses TRBV10-3 with TRBJ1-1; the match to TRBD1 covers 7 bases. V was clipped by 7 bases and J by 1 base; unmatched bases: 12. The CDR3 is 16 residues long. CDR1 is ENHRY, CDR2 SYGVKD, per germline.

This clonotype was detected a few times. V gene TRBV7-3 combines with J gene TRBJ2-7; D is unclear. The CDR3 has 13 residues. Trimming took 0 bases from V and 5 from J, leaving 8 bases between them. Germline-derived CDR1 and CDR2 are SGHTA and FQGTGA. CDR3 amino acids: CASSLTRSNEQYF. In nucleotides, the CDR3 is TGTGCCAGCAGCTTAACCCGGTCGAACGAGCAGTACTTC. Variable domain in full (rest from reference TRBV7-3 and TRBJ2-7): GAGVSQTPSNKVTEKGKYVELRCDPISGHTALYWYRQSLGQGPEFLIYFQGTGAADDSGLPNDRFFAVRPEGSVSTLKIQRTERGDSAVYLCASSLTRSNEQYFGPGTRLTVT.

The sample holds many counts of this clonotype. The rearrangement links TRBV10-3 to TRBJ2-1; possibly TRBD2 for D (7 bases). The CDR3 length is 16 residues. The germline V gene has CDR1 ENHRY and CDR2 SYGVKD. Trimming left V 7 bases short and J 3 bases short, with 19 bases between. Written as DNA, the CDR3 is TGTGCCATCACTGATCCGGAGGGGGGGGTCTACAATGAGCAGTTCTTC. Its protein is CAITDPEGGVYNEQFF.

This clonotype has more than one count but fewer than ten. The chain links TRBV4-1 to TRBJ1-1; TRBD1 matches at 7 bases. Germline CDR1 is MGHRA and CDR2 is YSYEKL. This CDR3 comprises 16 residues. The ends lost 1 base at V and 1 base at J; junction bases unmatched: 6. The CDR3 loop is CASSQGRGRRNTEAFF. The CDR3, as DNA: TGCGCCAGCAGCCAAGGAAGGGGGCGTAGGAACACTGAAGCTTTCTTT.

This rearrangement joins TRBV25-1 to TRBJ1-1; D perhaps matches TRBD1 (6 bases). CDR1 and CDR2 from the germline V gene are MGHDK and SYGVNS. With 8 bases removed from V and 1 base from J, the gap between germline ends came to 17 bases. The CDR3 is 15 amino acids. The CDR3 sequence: CASAGTGQSNTEAFF. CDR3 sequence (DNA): TGTGCCAGCGCGGGGACGGGACAATCGAACACTGAAGCTTTCTTT.

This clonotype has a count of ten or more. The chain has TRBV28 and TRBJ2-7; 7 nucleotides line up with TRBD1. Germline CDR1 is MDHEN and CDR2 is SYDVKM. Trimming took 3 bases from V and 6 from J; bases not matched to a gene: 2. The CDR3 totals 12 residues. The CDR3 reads CASSLTGFEQYF. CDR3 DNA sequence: TGTGCCAGCAGTTTGACAGGGTTCGAGCAGTACTTC.

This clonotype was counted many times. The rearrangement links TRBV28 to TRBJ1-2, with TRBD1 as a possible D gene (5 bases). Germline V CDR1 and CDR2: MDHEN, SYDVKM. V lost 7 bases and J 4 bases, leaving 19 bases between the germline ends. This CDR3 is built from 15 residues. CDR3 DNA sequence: TGTGCCAGCAACCCCCACGGGGGAAGTATCTATGGCTACACCTTC. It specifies CASNPHGGSIYGYTF.

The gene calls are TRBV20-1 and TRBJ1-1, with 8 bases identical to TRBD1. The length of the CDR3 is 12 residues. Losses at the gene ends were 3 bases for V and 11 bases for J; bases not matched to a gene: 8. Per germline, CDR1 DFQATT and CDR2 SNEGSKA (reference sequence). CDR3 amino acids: CSASQGAQRAFF. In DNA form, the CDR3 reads TGCAGTGCTAGTCAGGGGGCGCAGAGGGCTTTCTTT.